This entry lists 12 T cell receptor beta chains sequenced from one sample in a study of T cells in Graves' hyperthyroidism and ophthalmopathy. The investigators amplified TCR beta CDR3 regions from RNA transcripts. Primed by the HTBI set, a first-round RT-PCR was run on the TCR CDR3. TCRdb redid the calling of the multiplex PCR reads with MiXCR, one entry per CDR3 protein. The data hold 370,000 or so distinct CDR3 sequences, with roughly 14% observed a single time. The sample was blood. The origin of the receptors is a man aged 25 to 45 with Graves' hyperthyroidism that later progressed to Graves' ophthalmopathy.

The chain carries TRBV2 and TRBJ2-2; 11 bases line up with TRBD2. V lost 5 bases, J lost 6 bases, and 5 bases stayed unmatched. The CDR3 runs to 15 residues. CDR1 and CDR2 (germline): SNHLY, FYNNEI. CDR3 residues: CASSRLAGSAGELFF. The CDR3 nucleotides read TGTGCCAGCAGTAGACTAGCGGGGTCGGCCGGGGAGCTGTTTTTT.

This clonotype showed up many times. The rearrangement uses TRBV5-1 and TRBJ2-3; 7 bases map to TRBD2. The length of the CDR3 is 16 residues. Germline loops: CDR1 SGHRS, CDR2 YFSETQ. The V gene end was trimmed by 2 bases and the J gene end by 5 bases; junction bases not matched to a gene: 11. The CDR3 sequence: CASSFGLRGSEDTQYF. The CDR3 nucleotides are TGCGCCAGCAGCTTTGGATTGCGGGGGTCGGAAGATACGCAGTATTTT.

This clonotype was observed many times. This chain joins TRBV30 and TRBJ1-5; D may be TRBD1 (6 bases). This CDR3 has 13 amino acids. Trimming took off 3 bases at V and 6 bases at J, with 12 bases between the two ends. Germline V gene data show CDR1 as GTSNPN and CDR2 as SVGIG (reference sequence). CDR3 region: CAWSPAGAQPQHF. The CDR3 nucleotides are TGTGCCTGGAGCCCTGCGGGGGCTCAGCCCCAGCATTTT. Complete variable domain (other parts from reference TRBV30 and TRBJ1-5): SQTIHQWPATLVQPVGSPLSLECTVEGTSNPNLYWYRQAAGRGLQLLFYSVGIGQISSEVPQNLSASRPQDRQFILSSKKLLLSDSGFYLCAWSPAGAQPQHFGDGTRLSIL.

This clonotype has a count of ten or more. CDR3 loop: CASSLFGGQDGYTF. Here the CDR3 DNA reads TGTGCCAGCAGCTTATTCGGGGGCCAGGATGGCTACACCTTC. This chain connects TRBV7-9 to TRBJ1-2, with TRBD1 as a possible D gene (6 bases). CDR3 size: 14 residues. Trimming left V 2 bases short and J 6 bases short, with 13 bases between. The germline V gene has CDR1 SEHNR and CDR2 FQNEAQ (reference sequence).

The V call is TRBV19, the J call TRBJ2-6; a possible D gene is TRBD1 (5 bases). Germline V gene lookup returns CDR1 LNHDA and CDR2 SQIVND (reference sequence). The V and J ends lost 5 bases and 1 base respectively, with 15 bases between them. The CDR3 has 17 amino acids. CDR3 protein: CASSAMGHRSGANVLTF. CDR3 sequence (DNA): TGTGCCAGTAGTGCGATGGGGCACCGTTCTGGGGCCAACGTCCTGACTTTC.

The chain is built from TRBV20-1 and TRBJ1-4; D is perhaps TRBD1 (5 bases). Looked up from germline, CDR1 is DFQATT and CDR2 is SNEGSKA (reference sequence). The germline V and J ends were trimmed by 0 bases and 5 bases, with 10 bases remaining between them. The CDR3 runs 14 residues. CDR3 in amino acids: CSARDLGENEKLFF. CDR3 coding DNA: TGCAGTGCTAGAGATTTGGGGGAAAATGAAAAACTGTTTTTT.

This clonotype was recorded many times. The chain couples TRBV28 to TRBJ1-2; D unresolved. V was trimmed by 10 bases and J by 8 bases, leaving 14 bases between them. The germline gives CDR1 MDHEN, CDR2 SYDVKM. This CDR3 is 11 amino acids long. The DNA for the CDR3 is TGTGCCACCCTCTCTGGAGTAGGCTACACCTTC. Translated: CATLSGVGYTF.

This clonotype came up a few times. The rearrangement joins TRBV7-2 to TRBJ2-7; TRBD2 matches at 9 bases. Germline CDR1 SGHTA, CDR2 FQGNSA. This CDR3 has 14 amino acids. V trimming: 2 bases; J trimming: 6 bases; junction bases outside the gene matches: 5. Written as DNA, the CDR3 is TGTGCCAGCAGCTTACAAGCGGGGGGTGGCGAGCAGTACTTC. Its protein product is CASSLQAGGGEQYF.

This clonotype was seen ten or more times. The rearrangement links TRBV6-6 to TRBJ1-6; D might be TRBD1 (5 bases). Per the germline V gene, CDR1 is MNHNY and CDR2 is SVGAGI (reference sequence). This CDR3 has 14 amino acids. Trimming cost V 4 bases and J 6 bases, with 10 bases left between them. The CDR3 nucleotides read TGTGCCAGCAGTTCCTCGACAGTTAATTCACCCCTCCACTTT. Protein product: CASSSSTVNSPLHF.

This clonotype was detected only a few times. V and J are TRBV20-1 and TRBJ2-7, with D possibly called TRBD1 or TRBD2 (5 bases each). The CDR3 is 15 amino acids. Trimming removed 1 base from V and 2 bases from J, with 15 bases in between. The germline V gene has CDR1 DFQATT and CDR2 SNEGSKA (reference sequence). The CDR3 coding sequence is TGCAGTGCTAGAGTGCCCGGGACGCCGACCTACGAGCAGTACTTC. Encoded protein: CSARVPGTPTYEQYF.

Only a few counts were recorded for this clonotype. The V call is TRBV3-1, the J call TRBJ2-2; D not certain. The CDR3 consists of 16 residues. Germline-derived CDR1 and CDR2 are LGHDT and YNNKEL (reference sequence). The V gene lost 0 bases and the J gene lost 5 bases, with 13 bases spanning the gap. This CDR3 is CASSQELVNPTGELFF. DNA for the CDR3: TGTGCCAGCAGCCAAGAGTTGGTTAACCCAACCGGGGAGCTGTTTTTT.

This rearrangement joins TRBV20-1 to TRBJ1-2; 10 bases fit TRBD1. The J segment lost 4 bases and the V segment lost 7 bases, leaving 9 bases of the junction unmatched. This CDR3 region has 14 residues. Looked up from germline, CDR1 is DFQATT and CDR2 is SNEGSKA (reference sequence). The CDR3 region is CSVTRDRGFYGYTF. CDR3 in DNA: TGCAGTGTGACCCGGGACAGGGGCTTCTATGGCTACACCTTC.